Shown below are 27 T cell receptor beta chains from a single sample sequenced in a study of blood T cell repertoires in COVID-19. This table comes from immunoSEQ multiplex PCR, and its TCRdb copy is limited to in-frame clones, with some not included. The sample carries approximately 270,000 clones, more than 85% recorded once. Sequences were obtained from peripheral blood. The source of these receptors is a man in his thirties or forties with acute or convalescent COVID-19.

The chain uses TRBV10-2 and TRBJ1-5; D is perhaps TRBD1 (6 bases). Trimming stripped 11 bases from V and 3 bases from J, with 14 bases between. From germline, CDR1 is WSHSY and CDR2 SAAADI. The CDR3 spans 13 residues. The CDR3 coding sequence is TGCGCCGGCGGCGACAGGTTCAATCAGCCCCAGCATTTT. As protein: CAGGDRFNQPQHF.

The gene calls are TRBV5-8 and TRBJ1-2, with a possible D match to TRBD1 (6 bases). The V end was cut by 4 bases, the J end by 3 bases, with 13 bases between. There are 14 residues in the CDR3. The germline gives CDR1 SGHTS, CDR2 YDEGEE. The CDR3 protein is CASSLDTGYYGYTF. Here the CDR3 DNA reads TGTGCCAGCAGCCTCGATACAGGGTACTATGGCTACACCTTC.

The chain combines TRBV4-2 with TRBJ2-2; TRBD1 agrees at 7 bases. CDR1 and CDR2 (germline): LGHNA, YNFKEQ. V trimming: 3 bases; J trimming: 5 bases; junction bases outside the gene matches: 12. The CDR3 has 17 residues. The CDR3 protein is CASSHRWAGGTTGELFF. The CDR3 bases are TGTGCCAGCAGCCATCGATGGGCAGGGGGTACAACCGGGGAGCTGTTTTTT.

This clone has a handful of counts. The chain joins TRBV27 to TRBJ2-2, with 7 bases that match TRBD1. CDR3 length equals 15 residues. The V and J ends lost 6 bases and 0 bases, in that order; junction bases with no gene match: 4. Germline V lookup: CDR1 MNHEY, CDR2 SMNVEV (reference sequence). The CDR3 DNA is TGTGCCAGCAGATACGGGACAGCGAACACCGGGGAGCTGTTTTTT. Its translation: CASRYGTANTGELFF.

The chain carries TRBV19 and TRBJ1-2; 9 positions agree with TRBD1. The junction had 18 bases not matched to a gene; V was cut back by 7 bases and J by 0 bases. CDR3 size: 19 residues. Germline-derived CDR1 and CDR2 are LNHDA and SQIVND (reference sequence). The CDR3 bases are TGTGCCAGTACCTCCTTGGGACAGGGTCGACCATCTCCTAACTATGGCTACACCTTC. It yields the protein CASTSLGQGRPSPNYGYTF.

The DNA for the CDR3 is TGCAGCGTGGAACAGACTAGCGGGGTTACGGGTGAGCAGTTCTTC. The encoded protein is CSVEQTSGVTGEQFF. V usage is TRBV29-1 and J usage is TRBJ2-1; 11 bases align to TRBD2. This CDR3 contains 15 residues. CDR1 is SQVTM, CDR2 ANQGSEA, per germline. J lost 9 bases, V lost 6 bases, and 13 bases had no gene match.

This chain uses TRBV6-5 with TRBJ1-4; unclear D gene. CDR1 MNHEY and CDR2 SVGAGI come from the germline V gene. With 6 bases removed from V and 0 bases from J, the gap between germline ends came to 8 bases. The CDR3 has 14 amino acids. CDR3 nucleotide sequence: TGTGCCAGCAGCCCCTTTGCAACTAATGAAAAACTGTTTTTT. Its protein is CASSPFATNEKLFF.

V usage is TRBV6-5 and J usage is TRBJ2-7; 9 nucleotides match TRBD2. With 2 bases clipped from V and 3 bases from J, the junction kept 2 bases outside the gene matches. Looked up from germline, CDR1 is MNHEY and CDR2 is SVGAGI. The CDR3 has 14 amino acids. The CDR3 here is CASSYGTSNYEQYF. The CDR3 region has the DNA TGTGCCAGCAGTTACGGGACTAGCAACTACGAGCAGTACTTC.

The chain is built from TRBV19 and TRBJ2-1; TRBD2 aligns across 11 bases. CDR3 size: 15 residues. Per germline, CDR1 LNHDA and CDR2 SQIVND (reference sequence). V dropped 6 bases and J dropped 5; count of bases not matched to a gene: 6. The CDR3 region has the DNA TGTGCCAGTAGACTAGCGGGAGCTCCCCACAATGAGCAGTTCTTC. The encoded protein is CASRLAGAPHNEQFF.

The CDR3 reads CAWSARGNTIYF. The CDR3, as DNA: TGTGCCTGGAGTGCCAGGGGAAACACCATATATTTT. This sequence joins TRBV30 and TRBJ1-3; D unclear. This CDR3 contains 12 residues. Germline V CDR1 and CDR2: GTSNPN, SVGIG (reference sequence). The V end lost 1 base, the J end lost 4 bases, and 5 bases lay between the germline ends.

The chain uses TRBV5-1 and TRBJ2-3; 7 bases align to TRBD1. This CDR3 has 13 amino acids. Trimming took 4 bases from V and 6 from J; bases not matched to a gene: 5. Per germline, CDR1 SGHRS and CDR2 YFSETQ. The DNA of the CDR3 is TGCGCCAGCAGCAACAGGGGTTTCGATACGCAGTATTTT. This encodes CASSNRGFDTQYF.

This chain joins TRBV28 and TRBJ2-7; 8 nucleotides agree with TRBD2. CDR1 is MDHEN and CDR2 is SYDVKM in the germline V gene. Trimming at V came to 5 bases and at J to 2 bases, leaving 11 bases not matched to a gene. This CDR3 contains 16 residues. CDR3 loop: CASSPSGGAGPYEQYF. DNA of the CDR3: TGTGCCAGCAGTCCCTCCGGGGGGGCCGGACCCTACGAGCAGTACTTC. Full variable domain (remainder filled in from reference TRBV28 and TRBJ2-7): DVKVTQSSRYLVKRTGEKVFLECVQDMDHENMFWYRQDPGLGLRLIYFSYDVKMKEKGDIPEGYSVSREKKERFSLILESASTNQTSMYLCASSPSGGAGPYEQYFGPGTRLTVT.

Only one count was recorded for this clone. This chain joins TRBV30 and TRBJ2-2; weak D call: TRBD1 (5 bases). Germline V lookup: CDR1 GTSNPN, CDR2 SVGIG (reference sequence). This CDR3 region has 13 residues. Deletions cut 3 bases from V and 7 bases from J, with 12 bases between. This CDR3 reads CAWSSWGLGELFF. The CDR3 coding sequence is TGTGCCTGGAGCTCGTGGGGCCTCGGGGAGCTGTTTTTT.

The chain has TRBV5-4 and TRBJ2-3; 10 bases map to TRBD2. CDR1 and CDR2 (germline): SGHNT, YYREEE (reference sequence). J was trimmed by 7 bases and V by 3 bases; bases with no gene match: 8. This CDR3 has 15 residues. The CDR3 loop is CASSSGTSERYTQYF. The DNA of the CDR3 is TGTGCCAGCAGCTCCGGGACTAGCGAAAGGTATACGCAGTATTTT.

The V gene is TRBV5-1, the J gene TRBJ2-5; no clear D. The CDR3 runs 14 residues. The V and J ends lost 2 bases and 1 base respectively, with 9 bases between them. Per the germline V gene, CDR1 is SGHRS and CDR2 is YFSETQ. The CDR3 protein is CASSFSRIQETQYF. As DNA, the CDR3 is TGCGCCAGCAGCTTCTCGCGGATCCAAGAGACCCAGTACTTC.

This clone was seen once. J is TRBJ2-1 and V is TRBV2, with TRBD2 matching 9 bases. Germline CDR1 is SNHLY and CDR2 is FYNNEI. V lost 10 bases to trimming and J lost 3 bases; unmatched junction nucleotides: 10. The CDR3 totals 15 residues. CDR3 nucleotide sequence: TGTGCCACCCAAGATCTAGCGGGAATCTACAATGAGCAGTTCTTC. This encodes CATQDLAGIYNEQFF.

The rearrangement links TRBV5-5 to TRBJ1-3; 11 nucleotides agree with TRBD1. The V gene end was trimmed by 4 bases and the J gene end by 2 bases; junction bases not matched to a gene: 5. There are 16 residues in the CDR3. The V gene's germline CDR1 is SGHKS and CDR2 YYEKEE (reference sequence). CDR3 loop: CASSPGTGGTGNTIYF. In nucleotides, the CDR3 is TGTGCCAGCAGCCCGGGGACAGGGGGAACTGGAAACACCATATATTTT.

The J gene is TRBJ2-6, the V gene TRBV5-4, with D uncertain. Germline loops: CDR1 SGHNT, CDR2 YYREEE (reference sequence). The CDR3 loop spans 16 amino acids. With 0 bases removed from V and 0 bases from J, the gap between germline ends came to 7 bases. The DNA for the CDR3 is TGTGCCAGCAGCTTGGCCCTACGCTCTGGGGCCAACGTCCTGACTTTC. It codes for CASSLALRSGANVLTF.

J is TRBJ2-3 and V is TRBV5-1; maybe TRBD1 (6 bases). The CDR3 is 16 residues long. Germline V gene data show CDR1 as SGHRS and CDR2 as YFSETQ. V lost 2 bases and J 4 bases, leaving 17 bases between the germline ends. The CDR3, as DNA: TGCGCCAGCAGCTTACAGGGTAGACATGTATCAGATACGCAGTATTTT. Residues: CASSLQGRHVSDTQYF.

The chain couples TRBV10-3 to TRBJ1-2; 7 bases agree with TRBD1. J lost 3 bases, V lost 2 bases, and 15 bases had no gene match. Germline loops: CDR1 ENHRY, CDR2 SYGVKD. The CDR3 covers 18 residues. The CDR3 region is CAISETQIRGTGDYGYTF. CDR3 bases: TGTGCCATCAGTGAGACCCAGATTAGAGGAACAGGGGACTATGGCTACACCTTC.

J is TRBJ2-3 and V is TRBV7-9; D may be TRBD1 (6 bases). This CDR3 spans 15 amino acids. Germline values: CDR1 SEHNR, CDR2 FQNEAQ (reference sequence). V dropped 0 bases and J dropped 4 bases, with 11 bases sitting between them. Written as DNA, the CDR3 is TGTGCCAGCAGCTTAGCGAGTCAGGGGCCAGATACGCAGTATTTT. Translation: CASSLASQGPDTQYF.

This chain connects TRBV3-1 (or the pseudogene TRBV3-2) to TRBJ1-4; no reliable D call. Trimming pared 1 base from V and 7 bases from J, leaving 16 bases between. This CDR3 comprises 16 residues. CDR1 is LGHDT, CDR2 YNNKEL, per germline (reference sequence). The CDR3 here is CASSQVSGGRGEKLFF. The CDR3 DNA reads as TGTGCCAGCAGCCAAGTGTCGGGAGGGCGGGGTGAAAAACTGTTTTTT.

This chain uses TRBV28 with TRBJ1-5, with unresolved D. The CDR3 totals 15 residues. Germline CDR1 reads MDHEN; CDR2 reads SYDVKM. V was cut by 6 bases and J by 1 base, with 13 bases left in between. The CDR3 DNA reads TGTGCCAGCAGCTTGGTGGCGGGGAGCAATCAGCCCCAGCATTTT. This sequence encodes CASSLVAGSNQPQHF.

The rearrangement joins TRBV9 to TRBJ2-2; maybe TRBD1 (5 bases). The CDR3 is 15 amino acids. The germline CDR1 and CDR2 sequences are SGDLS and YYNGEE. The ends were cut back, 7 bases at V and 3 bases at J, with 16 bases in the middle. CDR3 in amino acids: CASGQGTAYTGELFF. DNA for the CDR3: TGTGCCAGCGGTCAGGGTACCGCCTACACCGGGGAGCTGTTTTTT. The full variable domain, completed using reference TRBV9 and TRBJ2-2, is DSGVTQTPKHLITATGQRVTLRCSPRSGDLSVYWYQQSLDQGLQFLIQYYNGEERAKGNILERFSAQQFPDLHSELNLSSLELGDSALYFCASGQGTAYTGELFFGEGSRLTVL.

This clone has a single count. The chain links TRBV7-9 to TRBJ2-3, with TRBD1 matching over 9 bases. Losses at the gene ends were 5 bases for V and 3 bases for J; bases not matched to a gene: 3. The germline V gene encodes CDR1 SEHNR and CDR2 FQNEAQ (reference sequence). The CDR3 is 14 residues long. The CDR3 DNA sequence: TGTGCCAGCAGCCGGGACAGGGTTACAGATACGCAGTATTTT. Its protein is CASSRDRVTDTQYF. The full variable domain, completed using reference TRBV7-9 and TRBJ2-3, is DTGVSQNPRHKITKRGQNVTFRCDPISEHNRLYWYRQTLGQGPEFLTYFQNEAQLEKSRLLSDRFSAERPKGSFSTLEIQRTEQGDSAMYLCASSRDRVTDTQYFGPGTRLTVL.

Note on this clone: The junction does not match germline at one end; this may be a read error. The chain links TRBV29-1 to TRBJ1-2, with 8 bases fitting TRBD1. This CDR3 comprises 14 residues. Germline CDR1 is SQVTM and CDR2 is ANQGSEA. Here the CDR3 DNA reads TGCAGCGTCGAAGGACAGGGTAGCCTATATGGCTACACCTTC. Translated: CSVEGQGSLYGYTF.

The CDR3 nucleotides are TGTGCCAGCAGATCTACCGGGACAGGGTGGTTGAAAGGAAATTCACCCCTCCACTTT. Its translation: CASRSTGTGWLKGNSPLHF. The chain recombines TRBV3-1 (or the pseudogene TRBV3-2) with TRBJ1-6, with 9 bases that match TRBD1. Germline CDR1 and CDR2: LGHDT and YNNKEL (reference sequence). CDR3 size: 19 residues. V shed 6 bases, J shed 7 bases, and the junction held 19 bases outside the gene matches.